These 17 T cell receptor beta chains were all obtained from the same sample, sequenced in a study of T-cell memory formation after mild COVID-19 (dated by TCRdb to the early 2020s). The receptor library was made with 5' RACE. This sample was sequenced with an Illumina NovaSeq 6000. TCRdb handled the public reads itself, with Q25 trimming in fastp and clone calling in MiXCR, and kept productive beta chains. One record per CDR3 amino acid sequence lists the most common genes and DNA. In all, the sample holds hundreds of thousands of distinct CDR3 sequences, and roughly 21% of those were seen once. 7% to 9% of the sample rests with the top ten. Input material: PBMCs or a T cell subset sorted from them (not recorded which). These receptor sequences come from an adult woman who had mild COVID-19 (a few samples of this study predate the infection). The sample titles of this study are shuffled in the database, so cell type and time point are left out; the donor was told from shared clones.

In its sample, this clonotype was seen a few times. J is TRBJ1-6 and V is TRBV7-2; D remains ambiguous. The CDR3 extends over 16 amino acids. The germline gives CDR1 SGHTA, CDR2 FQGNSA. The V end was cut by 1 base, the J end by 0 bases, with 7 bases between. The CDR3 DNA is TGTGCCAGCAGCTTAGTGTCCTCCTCCTATAATTCACCCCTCCACTTT. Protein product: CASSLVSSSYNSPLHF.

CDR3 sequence reads: CASSPPGREKQYF. CDR3 DNA sequence: TGTGCCAGCTCACCACCCGGCCGGGAGAAGCAGTACTTC. This rearrangement joins TRBV18 to TRBJ2-7; tentatively, D is TRBD2 (6 bases). Per the germline V gene, CDR1 is KGHSH and CDR2 is LQKENI. The CDR3 is 13 amino acids. Trimming stripped 0 bases from V and 8 bases from J, with 11 bases between.

In this sample, this clonotype turned up a few times. This chain joins TRBV19 and TRBJ1-2; D unclear. Trimming removed 8 bases at V and 3 bases at J, with 16 bases between. In germline, CDR1 is LNHDA, CDR2 SQIVND (reference sequence). The CDR3 sequence is 14 residues long. In nucleotides, the CDR3 is TGTGCCAGTGTGCATCGGCACGGAGACTATGGCTACACCTTC. The encoded protein is CASVHRHGDYGYTF.

This clonotype has a handful of counts. The J gene is TRBJ1-5, the V gene TRBV20-1, with D unclear. Germline CDR1 DFQATT, CDR2 SNEGSKA (reference sequence). This CDR3 is 13 amino acids long. The V and J ends lost 7 bases and 2 bases respectively, with 12 bases between them. CDR3 nucleotide sequence: TGCAGTGGCGCCAGGCAAGGCAATCAGCCCCAGCATTTT. Translating gives CSGARQGNQPQHF.

A few counts support this clonotype. This chain joins TRBV15 and TRBJ1-2, with D perhaps matching TRBD1 (6 bases). The V end lost 0 bases, the J end lost 4 bases, and 24 bases lay between the germline ends. This CDR3 comprises 19 residues. The V gene's germline CDR1 is LNHNV and CDR2 YYDKDF (reference sequence). CDR3 sequence: CATSRERALTGFQGYGYTF. As DNA, the CDR3 is TGTGCCACCAGCAGAGAGCGGGCCCTTACAGGGTTCCAAGGCTATGGCTACACCTTC.

The J gene is TRBJ2-5, the V gene TRBV7-8; D is unresolved. The germline V gene has CDR1 SGHVS and CDR2 FQNEAQ. V lost 9 bases, J lost 7 bases, and 9 bases lay in between. There are 10 residues in the CDR3. CDR3 sequence reads: CASGFGTQYF. The CDR3 DNA follows: TGTGCCAGTGGTTTTGGGACCCAGTACTTC.

This chain joins TRBV6-2 or TRBV6-3 and TRBJ2-7; 14 bases are shared with TRBD2. Germline CDR1 and CDR2: MNHEY and SVGEGT. The ends lost 2 bases at V and 7 bases at J; junction bases unmatched: 10. The CDR3 extends over 17 amino acids. The CDR3 coding sequence is TGTGCCAGCAGTTACGCACGAAGACTAGCGGGAGGGCGGGAGCAGTACTTC. This encodes CASSYARRLAGGREQYF.

The V call is TRBV7-3, the J call TRBJ2-7; tentative D call: TRBD2 (6 bases). Germline-derived CDR1 and CDR2 are SGHTA and FQGTGA. The CDR3 spans 14 residues. V shed 5 bases and J shed 5 bases, with 16 bases lying between them. CDR3 sequence reads: CASSLRGAGNEQYF. Here the CDR3 DNA reads TGTGCCAGCAGCCTGCGCGGGGCTGGGAACGAGCAGTACTTC.

The rearrangement uses TRBV19 and TRBJ1-1; D perhaps matches TRBD1 (6 bases). V was pared by 6 bases and J by 5 bases, with 13 bases between. CDR1 LNHDA and CDR2 SQIVND come from the germline V gene (reference sequence). The CDR3 loop spans 13 amino acids. DNA of the CDR3: TGTGCCAGTAGAATCTTACAGGGAACTGAAGCTTTCTTT. Translating gives CASRILQGTEAFF.

The V and J genes are TRBV5-4 and TRBJ1-6; D is uncertain. The germline V gene encodes CDR1 SGHNT and CDR2 YYREEE (reference sequence). The germline V and J ends were trimmed by 4 bases and 7 bases, with 15 bases remaining between them. This CDR3 is 15 amino acids long. The CDR3, as DNA: TGTGCCAGCAGCCCCTTGGGGAGTAGCAATTCACCCCTCCACTTT. Translation: CASSPLGSSNSPLHF.

At least ten counts were recorded for this clonotype. V is TRBV27 and J is TRBJ1-4; D not resolved. The CDR3 has 15 amino acids. Trimming left V 7 bases short and J 7 bases short, with 19 bases between. The germline V gene encodes CDR1 MNHEY and CDR2 SMNVEV (reference sequence). For the CDR3, the DNA is TGTGCCAGCAAGTGGAGCCGTCGGGGTAGTGAAAAACTGTTTTTT. Translated: CASKWSRRGSEKLFF.

The genes are TRBV24-1 and TRBJ2-2, with 8 bases lining up with TRBD1. This CDR3 is 17 amino acids long. V dropped 5 bases and J dropped 0; count of bases not matched to a gene: 7. Germline values: CDR1 KGHDR, CDR2 SFDVKD. The CDR3: CATSAPPGQANTGELFF. CDR3 nucleotide sequence: TGTGCCACCAGTGCGCCCCCGGGACAGGCGAACACCGGGGAGCTGTTTTTT.

The sample holds a few counts of this clonotype. V usage is TRBV4-2 and J usage is TRBJ2-7; D unclear. This CDR3 comprises 14 residues. CDR1 is LGHNA and CDR2 is YNFKEQ in the germline V gene. Between the trimmed V and J ends, which lost 4 bases and 0 bases, there was a span of 10 bases. The CDR3 here is CASSPEVDSYEQYF. The CDR3 DNA reads as TGTGCCAGCAGCCCCGAGGTCGACTCCTACGAGCAGTACTTC.

The chain employs TRBV24-1 and TRBJ2-5; D uncertain. From germline, CDR1 is KGHDR and CDR2 SFDVKD. Trimming removed 2 bases at V and 3 bases at J, with 9 bases between. The CDR3 extends over 14 amino acids. The CDR3 spells CATSDWLTEETQYF. The CDR3 region has the DNA TGTGCCACCAGTGATTGGCTGACGGAAGAGACCCAGTACTTC.

In the case of this clonotype: At one of its ends the junction is not consistent with the germline gene, which may arise from a read error. V and J are TRBV5-1 and TRBJ1-1, with 7 nucleotides matching TRBD1. CDR1 is SGHRS and CDR2 is YFSETQ in the germline V gene. The CDR3 sequence is 12 residues long. CDR3 nucleotides: TGCGCCTGCAGGGGGATTAACACTGAAGCTTTCTTT. Residues: CACRGINTEAFF.

This chain links TRBV12-3 or TRBV12-4 with TRBJ2-7, with 8 bases that match TRBD2. The CDR3 has 15 residues. V dropped 4 bases and J dropped 4; count of bases not matched to a gene: 9. CDR3 loop: CASSSGSGSGYEQYF. The CDR3 coding sequence is TGTGCCAGCAGTTCCGGCAGCGGGAGTGGATACGAGCAGTACTTC.

The rearrangement uses TRBV12-3 or TRBV12-4 and TRBJ2-1; tentative D call: TRBD2 (5 bases). V dropped 4 bases and J dropped 5 bases, with 9 bases sitting between them. The CDR3 sequence is 13 residues long. CDR3 sequence (DNA): TGTGCCAGCAGTTCTCTAGCACACAATGAGCAGTTCTTC. Its protein product is CASSSLAHNEQFF.